This T cell receptor (beta chain) was documented in a study of blood T cell repertoires in COVID-19. Study context: The analysed material was cDNA or gDNA that came from T cells, B-cell-depleted T cells, or PBMCs.

This clone is a singleton in its sample. In the original workflow: Reference gene primers were amplified, and this amplification served to estimate nucleated cell counts. Sequencing was performed with immunoSEQ multiplex PCR; in TCRdb, only in-frame clones are kept and a portion is missing. From that table come the V and J calls and clone size; the DNA was used to work out D and trimming. The repertoire consists of about 350,000 clones, with more than 75% occurring once and the leading ten covering roughly 5.2%. Each participant's cohort was designated according to participant-reported clinical history. Donors in Cohort 3 counted as recovered after two negative PCRs, clearance, or symptom resolution. Trimming removed 5 bases at V and 1 base at J, with 2 bases between. CDR1 is MDHEN and CDR2 is SYDVKM in the germline V gene. The CDR3 is 11 amino acids.

Sequencing used PBMCs or T cells enriched from blood (not recorded which). The V and J genes are TRBV28 and TRBJ1-2; D ambiguous. The origin of this receptor is a woman aged 25 to 45 who had recovered from COVID-19. The DNA for the CDR3 is TGTGCCAGCAGTCTTAACTATGGCTACACCTTC. Encoded protein: CASSLNYGYTF.